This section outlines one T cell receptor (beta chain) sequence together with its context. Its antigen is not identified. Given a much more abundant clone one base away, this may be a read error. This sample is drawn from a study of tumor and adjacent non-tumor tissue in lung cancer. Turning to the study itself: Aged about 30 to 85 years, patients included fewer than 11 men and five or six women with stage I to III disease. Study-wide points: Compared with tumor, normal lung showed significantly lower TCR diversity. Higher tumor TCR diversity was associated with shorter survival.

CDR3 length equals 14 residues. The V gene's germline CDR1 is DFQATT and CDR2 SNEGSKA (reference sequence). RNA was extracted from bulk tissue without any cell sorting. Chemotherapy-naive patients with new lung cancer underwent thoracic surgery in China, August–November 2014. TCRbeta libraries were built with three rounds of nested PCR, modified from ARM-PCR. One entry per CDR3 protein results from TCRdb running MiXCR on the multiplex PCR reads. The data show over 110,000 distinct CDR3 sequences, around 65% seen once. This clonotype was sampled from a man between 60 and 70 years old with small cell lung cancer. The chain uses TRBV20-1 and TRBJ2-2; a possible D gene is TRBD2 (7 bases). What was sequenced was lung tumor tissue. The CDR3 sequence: CSARWGGNIGELFF. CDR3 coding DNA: TGCAGTGCTAGGTGGGGGGGCAACATCGGGGAGCTGTTTTTT.